The TCR beta chain under discussion was sequenced for a study of T cell responses to AZD1222 COVID-19 vaccine (TCRdb year 2021). Background for the entire study: TCR sequencing covered over 230 trial participants: 207 given two doses of AZD1222 and some 25 given two doses of MenACWY control vaccine. Enrollment into the trials was organized by age into subgroups of 18-55, 56-69 and 70-plus years, and those subgroups contained roughly 150, 30 and 60 TCR-sequenced participants, respectively. The investigation overall reported the following: Because no samples from the day 14 peak response were available, repertoires could be characterized only after the peak T cell response. Participants were mostly white British, with more females than males. The authors suggested clonal diversity may have been underestimated. The 56-69-year group was small, and its depth increase did not reach significance, likely because of low power. Reportedly, almost half of the unique spike-specific TCRs recognized epitopes lying outside the regions that are mutated in the B.1.351 and B.1.1.7 variants. Only six AZD1222 recipients were SARS-CoV-2 seropositive at baseline, limiting conclusions about previously exposed vaccinees. A significant rise in spike-specific TCR breadth and depth was observed after two AZD1222 doses relative to day 0 and relative to MenACWY recipients. CD4 TCRs associated with the vaccine covered the entire spike protein, and the dominant responses were in regions 160-218 and 743-854.

Explained via the paper, the time point label denotes: about 28 days (+/-7) after the second vaccine dose. Because spike-specific TCR depth and breadth did not differ between the two schedules, AZD1222 recipients who got a second dose at roughly 4 weeks were pooled with those who got a second dose at roughly 12 weeks. Samples from vaccinated people were obtained from the UK trials COV001 and COV002, which included a single-blind randomized controlled phase 2/3 trial of AZD1222 (ChAdOx1 nCoV-19) in healthy adults. For TCRbeta chain sequencing, PBMC samples from trial participants were taken at day 0 and at day 28 after the second dose. For this clone: Its recognized antigen is unknown. No much larger clonotype is one base removed from it; base qualities were not supplied.

Taken from cysteine to phenylalanine, the CDR3 has 14 residues. Only the CDR3 part of the read is kept: 42 bases, read in frame from the first base. At the junction V is shortened by 6 bases and J by 0 bases, with 12 bases in between. The germline V gene yields MDHEN for CDR1 and SYDVKM for CDR2. The CDR3 regions of human TCRbeta chains were analyzed by immunosequencing. The authors' pipeline ran thus. Repertoire TCRs were checked for matches against a reference library of SARS-CoV-2-specific TCRs that had been generated using the MIRA antigen-specificity platform. Breadth meant the fraction of unique TCRs that were SARS-CoV-2-associated, whereas depth meant the fraction of total T cells that were SARS-CoV-2-associated. Using the MIRA data, each spike-specific TCR was mapped to the spike region that the TCR reacts to and placed in a CD4 or CD8 class. Log10-transformed breadth and depth values were compared by one-way ANOVA with Sidak's multiple comparisons tests. This immuneACCESS table, as held by TCRdb, lists in-frame sequences with V and J called but not all clones. Of the missing ones, under half trace to an unresolved V gene in checked studies; the others have no known cause. That table is the source of V, J and clone size, and D and trimming were worked out from the DNA. Recorded for this sample are some 60,000 clones; about three quarters of them occurred a single time. The ten largest clonotypes hold roughly 3.5% of the sample.

This sequence uses TRBV28 and TRBJ2-7; the D gene remains uncertain. This TCR derives from an adult who received the AZD1222 COVID-19 vaccine. This specimen was peripheral blood, taken 28 days after the second AZD1222 dose. The bases read TGTGCCAGCAGCACCCCGAGCAGCTCCTACGAGCAGTACTTC. Translated, it reads CASSTPSSSYEQYF.